These 24 T cell receptor beta chains came from one sample sequenced in a study of shared clonotypes between healthy human individuals. The protocol was immunoSEQ multiplex PCR, while the TCRdb copy is restricted to in-frame clones and leaves out a portion. The sample has approximately 980,000 clones, approximately 76% seen once. Sample: memory CD4+ T cells sorted from blood. Specified subset: CD45RA-negative fraction. Receptor source: a young man in good health.

About this clone itself: Within the sample, other DNA sequences also encode this same CDR3. The rearrangement uses TRBV5-1 and TRBJ2-7; the match to TRBD2 covers 9 bases. CDR3 length equals 14 residues. Germline V gene lookup returns CDR1 SGHRS and CDR2 YFSETQ. Trimming took 1 base from V and 4 from J; bases not matched to a gene: 3. CDR3 amino acids: CASSLSAGGYEQYF. For the CDR3, the DNA is TGCGCCAGCAGCTTGTCTGCGGGAGGGTACGAGCAGTACTTC.

The J gene is TRBJ2-5, the V gene TRBV14, with no clear D. CDR1 SGHDN and CDR2 FVKESK come from the germline V gene. V dropped 2 bases and J dropped 8 bases, with 9 bases sitting between them. The CDR3 contains 12 residues. The CDR3 sequence is CASSQSANTQYF. The CDR3 region has the DNA TGTGCCAGCAGCCAATCGGCCAACACCCAGTACTTC.

This clone has a handful of counts. The same CDR3 is also encoded by other DNA sequences in this sample. The chain employs TRBV5-1 and TRBJ2-1; D possibly uses TRBD1 or TRBD2 (5 bases each). The CDR3 loop spans 15 amino acids. Germline CDR1 and CDR2: SGHRS and YFSETQ. V was clipped by 0 bases and J by 0 bases, with 7 bases between them. The CDR3 DNA reads as TGCGCCAGCAGCTTGGGTGGGGGCTCCTACAATGAGCAGTTCTTC. It specifies CASSLGGGSYNEQFF.

This chain connects TRBV16 to TRBJ1-3; 9 bases line up with TRBD1. The CDR3 loop spans 16 amino acids. Germline values: CDR1 KGHSY, CDR2 FQNENV. The V and J ends lost 2 bases and 2 bases, in that order; junction bases with no gene match: 4. CDR3 in amino acids: CASSQPGQGTGNTIYF. The CDR3 coding sequence is TGTGCCAGCAGCCAACCGGGACAGGGAACTGGAAACACCATATATTTT.

This clone was observed once. This chain joins TRBV5-1 and TRBJ2-6, with TRBD1 matching 10 bases. V shed 3 bases and J 2 bases; nucleotides not matched to a gene: 14. This CDR3 is built from 20 residues. The germline CDR1 and CDR2 sequences are SGHRS and YFSETQ. CDR3 in DNA: TGCGCCAGCAGCTCGAAGACCTCGGGACAGGGGACACCTGGGGCCAACGTCCTGACTTTC. It translates to CASSSKTSGQGTPGANVLTF.

The chain uses TRBV30 and TRBJ1-2; D may be TRBD1 (5 bases). CDR3 length equals 13 residues. Germline V gene sequence: CDR1 GTSNPN, CDR2 SVGIG (reference sequence). With 3 bases removed from V and 7 bases from J, the gap between germline ends came to 15 bases. The CDR3 sequence is CAWSTSAGFGYTF. The CDR3 DNA reads as TGTGCCTGGAGCACGAGCGCAGGGTTTGGCTACACCTTC.

The rearrangement joins TRBV19 to TRBJ2-7; D gene unclear. The CDR3 has 14 amino acids. Germline V gene lookup returns CDR1 LNHDA and CDR2 SQIVND (reference sequence). Trimming took 2 bases from V and 1 from J, leaving 9 bases between them. The CDR3 spells CASSIYGESYEQYF. In DNA, the CDR3 is TGTGCCAGTAGTATATATGGGGAATCCTACGAGCAGTACTTC.

The chain joins TRBV9 to TRBJ2-2; 7 bases fit TRBD1. The CDR3 contains 14 residues. Losses at the gene ends were 3 bases for V and 6 bases for J; bases not matched to a gene: 5. Per germline, CDR1 SGDLS and CDR2 YYNGEE. The CDR3 bases are TGTGCCAGCAGCGCCGGACAGGTGGCCGGGGAGCTGTTTTTT. Residues: CASSAGQVAGELFF.

J is TRBJ2-7 and V is TRBV10-3, with TRBD1 identical over 7 bases. This CDR3 has 11 residues. V lost 10 bases, J lost 6 bases, and 6 bases stayed unmatched. Germline CDR1 reads ENHRY; CDR2 reads SYGVKD. In DNA, the CDR3 is TGTGCCACCGGACAGGTAGGCGAGCAGTACTTC. This gives the protein CATGQVGEQYF.

This rearrangement joins TRBV30 to TRBJ1-2, with D tentatively TRBD1 (5 bases). From germline, CDR1 is GTSNPN and CDR2 SVGIG (reference sequence). The length of the CDR3 is 12 residues. Trimming took off 4 bases at V and 4 bases at J, with 10 bases between the two ends. CDR3 residues: CAWTGDPYGYTF. The CDR3 DNA reads as TGTGCCTGGACCGGGGACCCCTATGGCTACACCTTC.

The CDR3 protein is CAWSVRRDLARGEKLFF. The DNA of the CDR3 is TGTGCCTGGAGTGTACGGCGCGACTTGGCCCGCGGAGAAAAACTGTTTTTT. The chain uses TRBV30 and TRBJ1-4; unclear D gene. Germline values: CDR1 GTSNPN, CDR2 SVGIG (reference sequence). V lost 0 bases and J 8 bases, leaving 22 bases between the germline ends. This CDR3 is 17 amino acids long.

In DNA form, the CDR3 reads TGTGCCAGCAGCTTAAGACTAGCGGCGTACGAGCAGTACTTC. This gives the protein CASSLRLAAYEQYF. The V call is TRBV7-2, the J call TRBJ2-7; 9 bases are a match to TRBD2. The junction had 3 bases not matched to a gene; V was cut back by 2 bases and J by 4 bases. The V gene's germline CDR1 is SGHTA and CDR2 FQGNSA. This CDR3 is built from 14 residues.

The V and J genes are TRBV30 and TRBJ2-5; D is unclear. The V end lost 4 bases, the J end lost 5 bases, and 14 bases lay between the germline ends. Germline CDR1 GTSNPN, CDR2 SVGIG (reference sequence). The CDR3 runs to 13 residues. CDR3 region: CAWMRIPVETQYF. In DNA form, the CDR3 reads TGTGCCTGGATGAGGATACCGGTGGAGACCCAGTACTTC.

The chain uses TRBV28 and TRBJ2-7; D remains unclear. V was clipped by 3 bases and J by 2 bases, with 14 bases between them. The germline CDR1 and CDR2 sequences are MDHEN and SYDVKM. The length of the CDR3 is 15 residues. The CDR3 nucleotides are TGTGCCAGCAGTTTTTCTTCTACACACACCTACGAGCAGTACTTC. Its translation is CASSFSSTHTYEQYF.

The chain recombines TRBV10-3 with TRBJ1-5, with D unresolved. CDR1 is ENHRY and CDR2 is SYGVKD in the germline V gene. The CDR3 extends over 14 amino acids. Trimming took 6 bases from V and 3 from J, leaving 12 bases between them. This CDR3 is CAIRKDGDNQPQHF. In DNA, the CDR3 is TGTGCCATCAGGAAGGACGGGGACAATCAGCCCCAGCATTTT.

V and J are TRBV11-2 and TRBJ2-7; D call uncertain. Deletions cut 4 bases from V and 3 bases from J, with 13 bases between. Germline CDR1 is SGHAT and CDR2 is FQNNGV. The CDR3 length is 14 residues. CDR3: CASSSSRLGYEQYF. For the CDR3, the DNA is TGTGCCAGCAGCTCTTCACGCCTCGGCTACGAGCAGTACTTC.

The chain links TRBV5-1 to TRBJ2-3; 14 bases align to TRBD2. The ends lost 4 bases at V and 3 bases at J; junction bases unmatched: 13. This CDR3 has 19 amino acids. CDR1 is SGHRS, CDR2 YFSETQ, per germline. The CDR3 spells CASSRQFGTSGRGTDTQYF. CDR3 DNA sequence: TGCGCCAGCAGCCGTCAATTTGGGACTAGCGGGAGAGGGACAGATACGCAGTATTTT. Looking up the rest from reference TRBV5-1 and TRBJ2-3 gives the full variable domain: KAGVTQTPRYLIKTRGQQVTLSCSPISGHRSVSWYQQTPGQGLQFLFEYFSETQRNKGNFPGRFSGRQFSNSRSEMNVSTLELGDSALYLCASSRQFGTSGRGTDTQYFGPGTRLTVL.

This clone is a singleton in its sample. The CDR3 reads CSVAGTGGTGTEAFF. CDR3 sequence (DNA): TGCAGCGTTGCGGGGACAGGGGGTACGGGCACTGAAGCTTTCTTT. The chain has TRBV29-1 and TRBJ1-1; 11 positions agree with TRBD1. The V segment lost 4 bases and the J segment 4 bases; nucleotides outside the gene matches: 8. There are 15 residues in the CDR3. Germline values: CDR1 SQVTM, CDR2 ANQGSEA.

This chain joins TRBV5-1 and TRBJ2-1; D may correspond to TRBD1 or TRBD2 (5 bases each). The germline V gene encodes CDR1 SGHRS and CDR2 YFSETQ. The CDR3 length is 14 residues. The V end was cut by 4 bases, the J end by 6 bases, with 14 bases between. The DNA of the CDR3 is TGCGCCAGCAGCCTCTCGGAGAGGGGCAATGAGCAGTTCTTC. Residues: CASSLSERGNEQFF.

V usage is TRBV4-2 and J usage is TRBJ1-6, with D possibly being TRBD1 (5 bases). Trimming took 4 bases from V and 10 from J, leaving 20 bases between them. The CDR3 length is 16 residues. Germline assignment: CDR1 LGHNA and CDR2 YNFKEQ. CDR3 bases: TGTGCCAGCAGCCTCCAAAACGGGGGATCGGGCTCACCCCTCCACTTT. This encodes CASSLQNGGSGSPLHF.

The chain carries TRBV4-2 and TRBJ2-2; no definite D call. Germline V gene sequence: CDR1 LGHNA, CDR2 YNFKEQ. The V end lost 0 bases, the J end lost 7 bases, and 6 bases lay between the germline ends. The CDR3 extends over 13 amino acids. The CDR3 loop reads CASSQEISGELFF. CDR3 sequence (DNA): TGTGCCAGCAGCCAAGAAATTAGCGGGGAGCTGTTTTTT.

V is TRBV28 and J is TRBJ2-7, with D possibly matching TRBD2 (6 bases). The germline CDR1 and CDR2 sequences are MDHEN and SYDVKM. V was shortened by 5 bases and J by 2 bases, with 16 bases between the two germline ends. This CDR3 contains 15 residues. The CDR3 region has the DNA TGTGCCAGCAGTAATCCGGGACTGCACACCTACGAGCAGTACTTC. Translating it yields CASSNPGLHTYEQYF.

The chain uses TRBV5-1 and TRBJ2-7; 7 bases are a match to TRBD1. CDR1 is SGHRS and CDR2 is YFSETQ in the germline V gene. This CDR3 is built from 16 residues. V was pared by 0 bases and J by 7 bases, with 13 bases of the junction left unmatched. The CDR3 loop is CASSLVVGGNSGEQYF. The CDR3, as DNA: TGCGCCAGCAGCTTGGTAGTAGGGGGCAACTCCGGTGAGCAGTACTTC.

The count of this clone is one. The V call is TRBV5-1, the J call TRBJ2-6; 8 bases align to TRBD1. Germline V gene data show CDR1 as SGHRS and CDR2 as YFSETQ. The CDR3 is made up of 17 amino acids. V lost 4 bases and J lost 0; bases outside the gene matches: 6. CDR3 nucleotides: TGCGCCAGCAGCACCGGACAGGGTCGCTCTGGGGCCAACGTCCTGACTTTC. Translating gives CASSTGQGRSGANVLTF.